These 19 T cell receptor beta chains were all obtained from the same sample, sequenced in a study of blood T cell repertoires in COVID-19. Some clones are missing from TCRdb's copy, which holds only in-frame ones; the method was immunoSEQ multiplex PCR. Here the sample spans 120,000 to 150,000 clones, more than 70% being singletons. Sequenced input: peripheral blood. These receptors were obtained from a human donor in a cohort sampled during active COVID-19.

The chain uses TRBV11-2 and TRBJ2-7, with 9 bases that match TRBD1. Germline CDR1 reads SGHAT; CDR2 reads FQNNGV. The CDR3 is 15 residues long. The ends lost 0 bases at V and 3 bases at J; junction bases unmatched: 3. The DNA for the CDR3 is TGTGCCAGCAGCTTAGATGGGACAGGGATCTACGAGCAGTACTTC. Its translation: CASSLDGTGIYEQYF. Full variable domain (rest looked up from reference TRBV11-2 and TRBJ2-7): EAGVAQSPRYKIIEKRQSVAFWCNPISGHATLYWYQQILGQGPKLLIQFQNNGVVDDSQLPKDRFSAERLKGVDSTLKIQPAKLEDSAVYLCASSLDGTGIYEQYFGPGTRLTVT.

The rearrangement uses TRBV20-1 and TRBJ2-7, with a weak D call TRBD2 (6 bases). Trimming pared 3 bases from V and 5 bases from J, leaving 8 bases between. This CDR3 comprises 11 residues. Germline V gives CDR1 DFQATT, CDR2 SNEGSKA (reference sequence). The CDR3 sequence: CSASGGDEQYF. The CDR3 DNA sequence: TGCAGTGCTAGTGGCGGGGACGAGCAGTACTTC.

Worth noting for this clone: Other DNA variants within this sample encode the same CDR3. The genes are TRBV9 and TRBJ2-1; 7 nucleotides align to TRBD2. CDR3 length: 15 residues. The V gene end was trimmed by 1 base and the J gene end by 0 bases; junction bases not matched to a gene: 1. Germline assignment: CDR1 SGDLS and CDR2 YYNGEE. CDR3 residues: CASSVSGGSYNEQFF. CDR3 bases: TGTGCCAGCAGCGTATCGGGGGGCTCCTACAATGAGCAGTTCTTC.

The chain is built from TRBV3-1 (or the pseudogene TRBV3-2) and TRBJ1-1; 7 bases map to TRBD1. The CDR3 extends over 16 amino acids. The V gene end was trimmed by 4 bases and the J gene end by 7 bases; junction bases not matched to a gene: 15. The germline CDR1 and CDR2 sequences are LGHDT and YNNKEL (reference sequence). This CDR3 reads CASSPVDRTHEIEAFF. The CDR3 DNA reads TGTGCCAGCAGCCCAGTGGACAGGACGCACGAAATTGAAGCTTTCTTT.

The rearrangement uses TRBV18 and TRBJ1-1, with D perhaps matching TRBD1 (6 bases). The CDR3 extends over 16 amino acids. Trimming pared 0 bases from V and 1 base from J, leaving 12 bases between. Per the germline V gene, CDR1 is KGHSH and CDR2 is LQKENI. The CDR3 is CASSPPGHLANTEAFF. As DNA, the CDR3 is TGTGCCAGCTCACCACCGGGACACCTGGCGAACACTGAAGCTTTCTTT.

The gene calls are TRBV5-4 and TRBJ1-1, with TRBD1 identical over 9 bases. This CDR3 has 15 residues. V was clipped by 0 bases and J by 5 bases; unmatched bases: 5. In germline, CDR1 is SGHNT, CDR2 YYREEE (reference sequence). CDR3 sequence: CASSLANRGQTEAFF. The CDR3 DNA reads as TGTGCCAGCAGCTTGGCCAACAGGGGGCAAACTGAAGCTTTCTTT. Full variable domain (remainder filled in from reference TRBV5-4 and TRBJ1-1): ETGVTQSPTHLIKTRGQQVTLRCSSQSGHNTVSWYQQALGQGPQFIFQYYREEENGRGNFPPRFSGLQFPNYSSELNVNALELDDSALYLCASSLANRGQTEAFFGQGTRLTVV.

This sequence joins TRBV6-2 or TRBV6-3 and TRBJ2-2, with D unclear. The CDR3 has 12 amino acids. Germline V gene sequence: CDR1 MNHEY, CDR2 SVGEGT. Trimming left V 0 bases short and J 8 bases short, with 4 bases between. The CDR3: CASSYSRGELFF. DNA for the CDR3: TGTGCCAGCAGTTACTCGAGAGGGGAGCTGTTTTTT.

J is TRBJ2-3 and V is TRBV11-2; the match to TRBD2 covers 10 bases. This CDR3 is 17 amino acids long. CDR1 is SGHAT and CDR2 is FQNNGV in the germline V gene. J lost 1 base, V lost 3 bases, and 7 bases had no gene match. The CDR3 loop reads CASSFQRGGIGTDTQYF. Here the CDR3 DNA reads TGTGCCAGCAGCTTCCAGCGGGGGGGCATAGGCACAGATACGCAGTATTTT.

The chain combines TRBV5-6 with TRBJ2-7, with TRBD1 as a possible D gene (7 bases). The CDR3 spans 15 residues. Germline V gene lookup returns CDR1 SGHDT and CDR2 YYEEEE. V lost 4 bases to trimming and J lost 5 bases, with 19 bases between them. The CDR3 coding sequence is TGTGCCAGCAGCGCGGGACAGCTCCTGAAGAACGAGCAGTACTTC. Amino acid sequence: CASSAGQLLKNEQYF. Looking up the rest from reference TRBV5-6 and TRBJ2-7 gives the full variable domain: DAGVTQSPTHLIKTRGQQVTLRCSPKSGHDTVSWYQQALGQGPQFIFQYYEEEERQRGNFPDRFSGHQFPNYSSELNVNALLLGDSALYLCASSAGQLLKNEQYFGPGTRLTVT.

CDR3 amino acids: CASKAQRGGALEFF. For the CDR3, the DNA is TGTGCCAGCAAAGCGCAGCGGGGGGGAGCTCTGGAGTTCTTC. V and J are TRBV27 and TRBJ2-1; the match to TRBD2 covers 10 bases. After removal of 7 bases from V and 14 bases from J, the junction contained 14 bases not matched to a gene. Germline V gene sequence: CDR1 MNHEY, CDR2 SMNVEV (reference sequence). This CDR3 is built from 14 residues.

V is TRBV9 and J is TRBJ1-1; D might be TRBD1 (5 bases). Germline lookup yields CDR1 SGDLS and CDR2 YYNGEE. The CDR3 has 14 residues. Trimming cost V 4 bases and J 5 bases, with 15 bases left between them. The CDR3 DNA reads TGTGCCAGCAGCCCCTTAGCGGGGGGAACTGAAGCTTTCTTT. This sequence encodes CASSPLAGGTEAFF.

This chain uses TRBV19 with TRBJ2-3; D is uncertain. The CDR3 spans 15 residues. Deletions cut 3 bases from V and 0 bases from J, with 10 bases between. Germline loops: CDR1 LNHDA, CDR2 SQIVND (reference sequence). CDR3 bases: TGTGCCAGTAGTATTTGGCAGGCAAGCACAGATACGCAGTATTTT. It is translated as CASSIWQASTDTQYF.

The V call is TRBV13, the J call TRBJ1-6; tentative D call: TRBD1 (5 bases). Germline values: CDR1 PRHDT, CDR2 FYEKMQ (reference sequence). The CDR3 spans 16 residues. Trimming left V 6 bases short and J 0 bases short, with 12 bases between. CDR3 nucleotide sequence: TGTGCCAGCAGGCGGGGGGACTTCTCCTATAATTCACCCCTCCACTTT. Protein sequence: CASRRGDFSYNSPLHF. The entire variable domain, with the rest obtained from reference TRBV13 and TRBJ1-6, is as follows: AAGVIQSPRHLIKEKRETATLKCYPIPRHDTVYWYQQGPGQDPQFLISFYEKMQSDKGSIPDRFSAQQFSDYHSELNMSSLELGDSALYFCASRRGDFSYNSPLHFGNGTRLTVT.

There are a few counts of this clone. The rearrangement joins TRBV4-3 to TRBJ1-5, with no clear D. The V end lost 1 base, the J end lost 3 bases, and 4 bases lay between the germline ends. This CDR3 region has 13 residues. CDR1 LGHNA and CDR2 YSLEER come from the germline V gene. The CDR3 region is CASSQAPNQPQHF. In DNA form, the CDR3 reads TGCGCCAGCAGCCAAGCTCCCAATCAGCCCCAGCATTTT.

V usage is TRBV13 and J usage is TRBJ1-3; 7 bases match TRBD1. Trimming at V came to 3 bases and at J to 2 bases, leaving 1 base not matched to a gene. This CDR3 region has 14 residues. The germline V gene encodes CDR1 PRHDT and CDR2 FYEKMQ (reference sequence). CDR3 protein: CASSFTGAGNTIYF. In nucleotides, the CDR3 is TGTGCCAGCAGCTTTACAGGGGCTGGAAACACCATATATTTT.

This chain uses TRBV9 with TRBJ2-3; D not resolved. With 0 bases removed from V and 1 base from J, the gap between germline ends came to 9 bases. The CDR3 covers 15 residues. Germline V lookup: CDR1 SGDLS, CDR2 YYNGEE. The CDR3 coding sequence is TGTGCCAGCAGCGTAGGCCCCACGGGCACAGATACGCAGTATTTT. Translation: CASSVGPTGTDTQYF.

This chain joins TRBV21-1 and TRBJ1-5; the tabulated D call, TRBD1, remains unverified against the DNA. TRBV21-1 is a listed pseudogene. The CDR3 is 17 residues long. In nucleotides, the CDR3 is TGTGCCAGCAGCAACAGGACAGACGTAAATAGCAATCAGCCCCAGCATTTT. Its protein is CASSNRTDVNSNQPQHF.

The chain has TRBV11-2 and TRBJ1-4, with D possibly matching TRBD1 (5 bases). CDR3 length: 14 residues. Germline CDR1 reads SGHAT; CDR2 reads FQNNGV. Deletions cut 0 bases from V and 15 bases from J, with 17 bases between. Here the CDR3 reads CASSLERGLTPLFF. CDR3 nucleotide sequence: TGTGCCAGCAGCTTAGAAAGGGGTCTGACCCCGTTGTTTTTT. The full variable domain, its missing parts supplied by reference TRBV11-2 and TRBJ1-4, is EAGVAQSPRYKIIEKRQSVAFWCNPISGHATLYWYQQILGQGPKLLIQFQNNGVVDDSQLPKDRFSAERLKGVDSTLKIQPAKLEDSAVYLCASSLERGLTPLFFGSGTQLSVL.

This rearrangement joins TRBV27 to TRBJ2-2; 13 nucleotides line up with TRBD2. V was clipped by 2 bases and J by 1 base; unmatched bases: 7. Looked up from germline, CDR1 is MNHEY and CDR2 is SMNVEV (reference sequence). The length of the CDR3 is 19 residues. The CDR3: CASSLGTSGGARNTGELFF. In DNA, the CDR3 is TGTGCCAGCAGTTTAGGTACTAGCGGGGGGGCCCGGAACACCGGGGAGCTGTTTTTT.